This TCR beta chain was recovered during a study of OX40 agonist ivuxolimab in advanced cancers. Clones were sequenced by immunoSEQ multiplex PCR, and TCRdb holds only the in-frame ones, with some missing. The profile shows fewer than 95,000 clones, approximately 92% of them singletons. This clone was seen only once. This CDR3 spans 14 amino acids. The germline gives CDR1 SNHLY, CDR2 FYNNEI. J gave up 3 bases and V 11 bases, and 10 bases lay outside the gene matches. The rearrangement uses TRBV2 and TRBJ2-5; 9 bases match TRBD1. The source of this sequence is an adult with an advanced solid tumor such as melanoma, head and neck, liver or kidney cancer. The material sequenced was CD4+ or CD8+ T cells sorted from blood, taken in a trial of the OX40 agonist ivuxolimab. In DNA, the CDR3 is TGTGCCTGGACACCAAGGACAGGGGAAGAGACCCAGTACTTC. It yields the protein CAWTPRTGEETQYF.